This T cell receptor (beta chain) was retrieved from a study of cytomegalovirus exposure and HLA in healthy donors. Points from the study as a whole: According to an earlier analysis, most TCR beta V segments yielded productive rearrangements about 87% or about 30% of the time. Analysis performed later showed TCR beta chains linked to HLA being more clonally expanded than equally common others.

As for this clone: What it binds is unknown.

Both 60 Vbeta primers and 13 Jbeta primers went into the PCR. Assay used: immunoSEQ multiplex PCR; TCRdb lists only in-frame clones, some missing. The data hold 150,000 to 200,000 clones, with 70% to 80% observed a single time. The V gene's germline CDR1 is SGHNT and CDR2 YYREEE (reference sequence). There are 12 residues in the CDR3. V was shortened by 3 bases and J by 6 bases, with 7 bases between the two germline ends. The source of this sequence is a young man in good health and CMV-seronegative. The J gene is TRBJ2-1, the V gene TRBV5-4; a possible D gene is TRBD1 (6 bases). Sequenced material: PBMCs. CDR3 nucleotide sequence: TGTGCCAGCAGCTCCAGGGGCAATGAGCAGTTCTTC. It yields the protein CASSSRGNEQFF.